The 22 T cell receptor beta chains presented below share a single source sample, sequenced in a study of T cells in tuberculosis. Clones were read by immunoSEQ multiplex PCR, and TCRdb kept only the in-frame ones, dropping some. The data hold roughly 34,000 clones, with roughly 87% observed a single time. Time point specified: new active TB diagnosis, blood taken before or within 7 days of starting treatment. Source: PBMCs, taken at tuberculosis diagnosis. All receptors come from an adult with tuberculosis.

V and J are TRBV6-1 and TRBJ2-1; D unclear. Trimming cost V 5 bases and J 5 bases, with 4 bases left between them. The CDR3 spans 11 residues. The germline gives CDR1 MNHNS, CDR2 SASEGT. This CDR3 reads CASSYNNEQFF. The CDR3 DNA is TGTGCCAGCAGTTATAACAATGAGCAGTTCTTC.

The chain recombines TRBV7-2 with TRBJ2-3, with 7 bases identical to TRBD2. The CDR3 extends over 15 amino acids. The V and J ends lost 2 bases and 2 bases, in that order; junction bases with no gene match: 4. Germline CDR1 SGHTA, CDR2 FQGNSA. The CDR3 reads CASSLLAAYTDTQYF. CDR3 bases: TGTGCCAGCAGCTTACTAGCGGCCTACACAGATACGCAGTATTTT. Looking up the rest from reference TRBV7-2 and TRBJ2-3 gives the full variable domain: GAGVSQSPSNKVTEKGKDVELRCDPISGHTALYWYRQSLGQGLEFLIYFQGNSAPDKSGLPSDRFSAERTGGSVSTLTIQRTQQEDSAVYLCASSLLAAYTDTQYFGPGTRLTVL.

V gene TRBV19 combines with J gene TRBJ1-1; possible D gene TRBD1, 6 bases. Per the germline V gene, CDR1 is LNHDA and CDR2 is SQIVND (reference sequence). Trimming removed 3 bases from V and 0 bases from J, with 20 bases in between. The CDR3 runs 18 residues. CDR3 sequence: CASSMIGQTLDLNTEAFF. The DNA of the CDR3 is TGTGCCAGTAGTATGATTGGACAGACCTTAGATCTGAACACTGAAGCTTTCTTT.

V and J are TRBV28 and TRBJ1-5; D not resolved. The CDR3 is 17 residues long. CDR1 and CDR2 (germline): MDHEN, SYDVKM. V was trimmed by 4 bases and J by 0 bases, leaving 16 bases between them. CDR3 loop: CASSSSLGSYSNQPQHF. In DNA form, the CDR3 reads TGTGCCAGCAGTTCCTCCCTCGGGAGCTATAGCAATCAGCCCCAGCATTTT.

This chain joins TRBV7-9 and TRBJ2-1; D is unresolved. The V gene lost 1 base and the J gene lost 0 bases, with 13 bases spanning the gap. Germline V gene lookup returns CDR1 SEHNR and CDR2 FQNEAQ (reference sequence). The CDR3 consists of 17 residues. The CDR3 sequence: CASSLEPGLSSYNEQFF. CDR3 nucleotide sequence: TGTGCCAGCAGCTTAGAGCCAGGCTTGAGCTCCTACAATGAGCAGTTCTTC.

This clone was counted once. This chain joins TRBV2 and TRBJ1-2; D gene uncertain. Trimming shortened V by 3 bases and J by 0 bases, and 8 bases separated the two germline ends. Germline V lookup: CDR1 SNHLY, CDR2 FYNNEI. This CDR3 contains 14 residues. This CDR3 is CASSETTTNYGYTF. The CDR3 DNA is TGTGCCAGCAGTGAGACGACAACTAACTATGGCTACACCTTC. The variable domain in full, completed from reference TRBV2 and TRBJ1-2, reads EPEVTQTPSHQVTQMGQEVILRCVPISNHLYFYWYRQILGQKVEFLVSFYNNEISEKSEIFDDQFSVERPDGSNFTLKIRSTKLEDSAMYFCASSETTTNYGYTFGSGTRLTVV.

This chain uses TRBV5-1 with TRBJ2-7, with TRBD2 matching 8 bases. Germline V gene lookup returns CDR1 SGHRS and CDR2 YFSETQ. Trimming at V came to 1 base and at J to 2 bases, leaving 5 bases not matched to a gene. The CDR3 is 15 amino acids. This chain's CDR3 is CASSLSAGETYEQYF. CDR3 DNA sequence: TGCGCCAGCAGCTTGTCAGCGGGAGAGACCTACGAGCAGTACTTC.

The chain combines TRBV29-1 with TRBJ1-1; D unresolved. From germline, CDR1 is SQVTM and CDR2 ANQGSEA. The CDR3 length is 13 residues. Trimming took 7 bases from V and 10 from J, leaving 22 bases between them. The CDR3 loop reads CSGLKGESRTAFF. The DNA of the CDR3 is TGCAGCGGTTTGAAGGGAGAATCCAGAACAGCTTTCTTT.

This clone was found once. The V call is TRBV7-2, the J call TRBJ1-2, with unresolved D. Trimming pared 5 bases from V and 0 bases from J, leaving 7 bases between. Germline V CDR1 and CDR2: SGHTA, FQGNSA. The CDR3 contains 13 residues. The CDR3 coding sequence is TGTGCCAGCAGCCCCCGGGCTAACTATGGCTACACCTTC. Its protein product is CASSPRANYGYTF.

CDR3 bases: TGCGCCAGCAGCTCCCTTTTTCGACAGGGGGGCTATGAAAGCAATGAGCAGTTCTTC. Protein product: CASSSLFRQGGYESNEQFF. The V and J genes are TRBV5-1 and TRBJ2-1, with 9 bases identical to TRBD1. This CDR3 spans 19 amino acids. Germline values: CDR1 SGHRS, CDR2 YFSETQ. J was trimmed by 6 bases and V by 3 bases; bases with no gene match: 19.

The CDR3 spells CASSLTPGGRGDEQFF. The CDR3 nucleotides read TGTGCCAGCAGCTTAACCCCTGGCGGGAGGGGCGATGAGCAGTTCTTC. The rearrangement joins TRBV7-3 to TRBJ2-1; 9 bases agree with TRBD2. Germline CDR1 SGHTA, CDR2 FQGTGA. V lost 0 bases and J lost 8; bases outside the gene matches: 8. The CDR3 runs to 16 residues.

This chain links TRBV5-4 with TRBJ2-7; TRBD2 matches 10 bases. V gave up 5 bases and J gave up 4 bases; unmatched junction bases: 6. Germline V lookup: CDR1 SGHNT, CDR2 YYREEE (reference sequence). The CDR3 loop spans 14 amino acids. The CDR3 DNA reads TGTGCCAGCAGTCCTAGCGGGAGAGGTTACGAGCAGTACTTC. It yields the protein CASSPSGRGYEQYF.

V and J are TRBV7-9 and TRBJ2-7; the D is unclear. V was cut by 5 bases and J by 2 bases, with 10 bases left in between. Per germline, CDR1 SEHNR and CDR2 FQNEAQ (reference sequence). The CDR3 length is 13 residues. CDR3 region: CASSLGRAYEQYF. The CDR3 DNA follows: TGTGCCAGCAGCCTGGGTCGGGCCTACGAGCAGTACTTC.

This sequence joins TRBV6-5 and TRBJ2-6, with D possibly matching TRBD1 (6 bases). CDR3 length: 15 residues. CDR1 is MNHEY, CDR2 SVGAGI, per germline. V was pared by 4 bases and J by 4 bases, with 11 bases between. The CDR3 protein is CASSSTGIGANVLTF. DNA for the CDR3: TGTGCCAGCAGTTCTACAGGGATAGGGGCCAACGTCCTGACTTTC.

This rearrangement joins TRBV11-2 to TRBJ2-7; D gene uncertain. Germline V CDR1 and CDR2: SGHAT, FQNNGV. CDR3 length equals 16 residues. Trimming shortened V by 6 bases and J by 0 bases, and 18 bases separated the two germline ends. Here the CDR3 reads CASSRGFRGISYEQYF. Written as DNA, the CDR3 is TGTGCCAGCAGTCGTGGCTTTAGAGGTATCTCCTACGAGCAGTACTTC.

V usage is TRBV2 and J usage is TRBJ1-4; D is unclear. This CDR3 has 11 residues. Germline CDR1 is SNHLY and CDR2 is FYNNEI. V lost 4 bases and J lost 7, with 4 bases in between. The DNA of the CDR3 is TGTGCCAGCAGTGTGCGTGAAAAACTGTTTTTT. This translates into CASSVREKLFF.

This chain links TRBV7-2 with TRBJ1-6; D is undetermined. CDR1 SGHTA and CDR2 FQGNSA come from the germline V gene. The CDR3 covers 14 residues. With 2 bases removed from V and 6 bases from J, the gap between germline ends came to 8 bases. CDR3 sequence (DNA): TGTGCCAGCAGCTTACGCCAGGCTAATTCACCCCTCCACTTT. Encoded protein: CASSLRQANSPLHF.

This clone was seen a few times. The chain carries TRBV6-6 and TRBJ1-2, with 11 nucleotides matching TRBD1. V dropped 5 bases and J dropped 5; count of bases not matched to a gene: 7. This CDR3 comprises 15 residues. Germline V gene sequence: CDR1 MNHNY, CDR2 SVGAGI (reference sequence). The CDR3 loop reads CASSRGTGGSYGYTF. CDR3 nucleotide sequence: TGTGCCAGCAGTCGCGGGACAGGGGGAAGTTATGGCTACACCTTC.

The rearrangement joins TRBV28 to TRBJ1-1; 7 bases align to TRBD1. Germline values: CDR1 MDHEN, CDR2 SYDVKM. V lost 6 bases and J lost 5; bases outside the gene matches: 9. This CDR3 comprises 14 residues. CDR3 DNA: TGTGCCAGCAGGCCCGACAGGGAAGGGACTGAAGCTTTCTTT. It encodes CASRPDREGTEAFF.

The CDR3 protein is CASTSQETQYF. For the CDR3, the DNA is TGTGCCAGCACTTCCCAAGAGACCCAGTACTTC. The chain couples TRBV28 to TRBJ2-5; D uncertain. CDR3 length equals 11 residues. The V and J ends lost 7 bases and 1 base respectively, with 4 bases between them. The V gene's germline CDR1 is MDHEN and CDR2 SYDVKM.

This clone was counted a few times. The chain is built from TRBV4-1 and TRBJ1-2; TRBD1 might be the D (5 bases). The CDR3 runs 13 residues. CDR1 and CDR2 from the germline V gene are MGHRA and YSYEKL. Trimming shortened V by 3 bases and J by 8 bases, and 13 bases separated the two germline ends. The CDR3 DNA is TGCGCCAGCAGCCAGCCCCCCAGGGTGGGCTACACCTTC. Encoded protein: CASSQPPRVGYTF.

Only a few counts were recorded for this clone. V is TRBV30 and J is TRBJ1-1; possibly TRBD1 for D (5 bases). Germline V lookup: CDR1 GTSNPN, CDR2 SVGIG (reference sequence). The CDR3 length is 10 residues. V was clipped by 5 bases and J by 6 bases, with 7 bases between them. DNA of the CDR3: TGTGCCTGGGGAGGGGCTGAAGCTTTCTTT. Protein product: CAWGGAEAFF.